This TCR beta chain was sequenced in a study of blood T cells in healthy people across ages. Findings and caveats of the study: Total diversity from one million sequenced T cells was likely underestimated. Naive T cell percentage and TCR beta diversity correlated strongly. In long-lived donors, naive CD4+ cell counts and diversity exceeded those of aged donors.

The extraction recovered at least 5.5 micrograms of total RNA per sample. Germline CDR1 is DFQATT and CDR2 is SNEGSKA (reference sequence). Trimming left V 1 base short and J 1 base short, with 7 bases between. This CDR3 has 13 residues. PCR was performed a second time for about 6 to 11 cycles using a sample-barcoded 5' primer and a J-beta primer mix. TCRdb recomputed calls from the 5' RACE reads with MiXCR, one row per CDR3 protein. The sample comprises about 1.8 million distinct CDR3 sequences, around half of which are singletons, and 2.1% rests with the top ten. This clonotype showed up just a few times. The antigen is undetermined.

The chain couples TRBV20-1 to TRBJ2-5, with D maybe TRBD2 (6 bases). The sample comprised blood. The receptor comes from a woman aged 40 to 50 in good health. In DNA, the CDR3 is TGCAGTGCTAGAGTGGAGGGCCAAGAGACCCAGTACTTC. Amino acids: CSARVEGQETQYF.